This TCR beta chain was recorded in a study of sequential checkpoint blockade in melanoma. Of note for this clone: Its antigen remains unknown.

The treatment denotes: randomized to nivolumab then ipilimumab (arm A) or the reverse (arm B). V gave up 6 bases and J gave up 11 bases; unmatched junction bases: 6. Per germline, CDR1 MNHGY and CDR2 SAAAGT. This CDR3 comprises 12 residues. Broader study findings: Mutational load did not correlate with tumor T-cell fraction or clonality.

TCRdb's table, derived via immunoSEQ multiplex PCR, lists solely in-frame clones and lacks some. The sample yields almost 3,000 clones, just under 20% seen once. The material was tumor tissue (inferred from file names), obtained from a patient given nivolumab and ipilimumab in sequence. The sequence came from a human donor with melanoma. The chain recombines TRBV6-8 with TRBJ1-1; 10 nucleotides match TRBD1. The CDR3 DNA reads as TGTGCCAGCAGAAGACAGGGGGCACTGGCTTTCTTT. Protein product: CASRRQGALAFF.